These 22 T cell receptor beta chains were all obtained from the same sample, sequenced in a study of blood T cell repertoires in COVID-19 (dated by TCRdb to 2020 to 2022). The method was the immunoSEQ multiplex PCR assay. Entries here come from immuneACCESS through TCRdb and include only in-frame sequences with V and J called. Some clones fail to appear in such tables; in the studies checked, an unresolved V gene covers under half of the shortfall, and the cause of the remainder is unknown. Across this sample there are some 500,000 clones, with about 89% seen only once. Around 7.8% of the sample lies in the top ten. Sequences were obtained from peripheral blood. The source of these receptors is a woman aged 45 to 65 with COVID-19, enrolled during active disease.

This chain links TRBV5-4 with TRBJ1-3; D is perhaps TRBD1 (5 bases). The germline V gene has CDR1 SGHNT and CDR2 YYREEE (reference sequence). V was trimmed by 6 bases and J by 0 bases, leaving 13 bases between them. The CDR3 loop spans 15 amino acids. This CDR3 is CASTPNGGSGNTIYF. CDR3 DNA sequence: TGTGCCAGCACCCCCAACGGGGGCTCTGGAAACACCATATATTTT.

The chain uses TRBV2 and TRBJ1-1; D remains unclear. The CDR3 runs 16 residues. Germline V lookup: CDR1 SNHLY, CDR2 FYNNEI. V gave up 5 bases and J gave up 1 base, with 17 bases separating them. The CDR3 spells CASSPPIWAQNTEAFF. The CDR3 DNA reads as TGTGCCAGCAGTCCCCCCATTTGGGCCCAGAACACTGAAGCTTTCTTT.

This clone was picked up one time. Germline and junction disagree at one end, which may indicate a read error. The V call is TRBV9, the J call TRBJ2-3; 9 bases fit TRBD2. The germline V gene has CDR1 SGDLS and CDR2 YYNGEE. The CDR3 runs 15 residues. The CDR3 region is CASSASGDVTDLLDF. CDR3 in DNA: TGTGCCAGCAGCGCTAGCGGGGACGTCACAGATTTGCTGGATTTT. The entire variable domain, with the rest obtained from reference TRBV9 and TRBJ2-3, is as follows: DSGVTQTPKHLITATGQRVTLRCSPRSGDLSVYWYQQSLDQGLQFLIQYYNGEERAKGNILERFSAQQFPDLHSELNLSSLELGDSALYFCASSASGDVTDLLDFGPGTRLTVL.

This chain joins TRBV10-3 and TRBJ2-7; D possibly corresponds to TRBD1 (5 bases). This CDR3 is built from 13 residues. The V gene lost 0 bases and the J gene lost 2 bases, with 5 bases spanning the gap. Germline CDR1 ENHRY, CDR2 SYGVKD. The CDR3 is CAISESTAYEQYF. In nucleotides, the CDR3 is TGTGCCATCAGTGAGTCGACAGCCTACGAGCAGTACTTC.

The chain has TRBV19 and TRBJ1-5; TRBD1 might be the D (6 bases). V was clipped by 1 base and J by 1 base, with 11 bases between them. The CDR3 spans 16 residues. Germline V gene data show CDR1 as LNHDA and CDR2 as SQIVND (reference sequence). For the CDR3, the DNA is TGTGCCAGTAGTATAGGTTGGGGGGGCAGCAATCAGCCCCAGCATTTT. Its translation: CASSIGWGGSNQPQHF.

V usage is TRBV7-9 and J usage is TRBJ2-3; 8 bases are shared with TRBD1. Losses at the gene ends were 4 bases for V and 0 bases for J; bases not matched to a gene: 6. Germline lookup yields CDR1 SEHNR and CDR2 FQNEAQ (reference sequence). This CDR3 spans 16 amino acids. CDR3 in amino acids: CASSSPGGVSTDTQYF. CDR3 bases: TGTGCCAGCAGCTCCCCAGGGGGCGTAAGCACAGATACGCAGTATTTT.

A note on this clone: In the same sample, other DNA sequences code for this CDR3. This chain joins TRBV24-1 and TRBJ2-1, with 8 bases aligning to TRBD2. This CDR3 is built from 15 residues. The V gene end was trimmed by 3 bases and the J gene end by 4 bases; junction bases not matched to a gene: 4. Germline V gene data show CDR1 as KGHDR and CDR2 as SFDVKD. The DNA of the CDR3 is TGTGCCACCAGTGATCCGGGGGGGTCTTACAATGAGCAGTTCTTC. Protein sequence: CATSDPGGSYNEQFF.

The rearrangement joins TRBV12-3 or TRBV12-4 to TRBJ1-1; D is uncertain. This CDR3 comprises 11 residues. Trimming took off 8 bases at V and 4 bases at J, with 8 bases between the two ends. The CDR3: CASAQPTEAFF. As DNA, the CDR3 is TGTGCCAGCGCGCAACCCACTGAAGCTTTCTTT.

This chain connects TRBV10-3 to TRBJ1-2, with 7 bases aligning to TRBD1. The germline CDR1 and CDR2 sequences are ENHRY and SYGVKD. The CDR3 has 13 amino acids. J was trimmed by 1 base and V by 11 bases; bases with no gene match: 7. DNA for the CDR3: TGTGCCGTTGGGACAGCGATTAACTATGGCTACACCTTC. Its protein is CAVGTAINYGYTF.

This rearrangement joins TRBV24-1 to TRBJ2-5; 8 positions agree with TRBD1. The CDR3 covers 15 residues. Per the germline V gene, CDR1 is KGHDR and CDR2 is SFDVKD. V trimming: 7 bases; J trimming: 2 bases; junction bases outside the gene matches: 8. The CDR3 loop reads CATRATGANQETQYF. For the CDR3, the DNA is TGTGCCACCAGGGCGACAGGGGCTAATCAAGAGACCCAGTACTTC.

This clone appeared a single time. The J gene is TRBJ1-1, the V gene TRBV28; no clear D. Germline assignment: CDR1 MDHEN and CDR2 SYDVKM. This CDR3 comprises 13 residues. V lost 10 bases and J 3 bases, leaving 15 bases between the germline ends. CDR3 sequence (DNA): TGTGCCACAACCAAATACGGGGACACTGAAGCTTTCTTT. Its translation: CATTKYGDTEAFF.

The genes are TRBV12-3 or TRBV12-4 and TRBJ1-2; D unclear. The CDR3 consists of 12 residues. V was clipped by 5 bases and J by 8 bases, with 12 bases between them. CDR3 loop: CASSLRLGGYTF. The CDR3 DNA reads TGTGCCAGCAGTCTCCGGCTAGGAGGCTACACCTTC.

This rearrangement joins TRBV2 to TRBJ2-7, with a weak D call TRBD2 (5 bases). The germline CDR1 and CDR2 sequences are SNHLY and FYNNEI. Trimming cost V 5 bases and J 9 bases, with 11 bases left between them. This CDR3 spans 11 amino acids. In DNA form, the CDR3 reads TGTGCCAGCAGTTCCCTCCGGGGGCAGTACTTC. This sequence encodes CASSSLRGQYF. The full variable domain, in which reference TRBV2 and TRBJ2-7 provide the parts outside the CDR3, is EPEVTQTPSHQVTQMGQEVILRCVPISNHLYFYWYRQILGQKVEFLVSFYNNEISEKSEIFDDQFSVERPDGSNFTLKIRSTKLEDSAMYFCASSSLRGQYFGPGTRLTVT.

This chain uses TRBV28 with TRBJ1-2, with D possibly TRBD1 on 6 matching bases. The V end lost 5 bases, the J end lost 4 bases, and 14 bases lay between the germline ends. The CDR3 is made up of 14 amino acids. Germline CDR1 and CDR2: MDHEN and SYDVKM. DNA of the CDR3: TGTGCCAGCAGTCCGGGACACGGCCGCTATGGCTACACCTTC. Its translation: CASSPGHGRYGYTF.

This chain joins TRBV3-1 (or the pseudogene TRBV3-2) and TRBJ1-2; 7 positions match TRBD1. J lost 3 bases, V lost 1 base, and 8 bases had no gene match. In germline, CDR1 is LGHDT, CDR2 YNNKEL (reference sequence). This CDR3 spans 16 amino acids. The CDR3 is CASSQGGRQGYYGYTF. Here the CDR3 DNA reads TGTGCCAGCAGCCAAGGGGGCCGACAGGGATACTATGGCTACACCTTC.

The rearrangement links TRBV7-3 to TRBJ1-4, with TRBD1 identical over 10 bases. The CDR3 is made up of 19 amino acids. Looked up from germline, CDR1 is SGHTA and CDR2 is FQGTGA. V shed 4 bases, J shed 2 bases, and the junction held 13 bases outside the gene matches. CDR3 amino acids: CASSYRRGQGCTTNEKLFF. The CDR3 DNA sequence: TGTGCCAGCAGCTACCGTAGGGGACAGGGGTGTACGACTAATGAAAAACTGTTTTTT.

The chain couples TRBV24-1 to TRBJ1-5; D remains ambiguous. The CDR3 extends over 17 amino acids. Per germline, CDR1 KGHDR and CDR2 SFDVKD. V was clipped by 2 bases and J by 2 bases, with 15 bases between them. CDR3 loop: CATSDSARSPGNQPQHF. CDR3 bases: TGTGCCACCAGTGATTCCGCTCGGTCGCCCGGCAATCAGCCCCAGCATTTT.

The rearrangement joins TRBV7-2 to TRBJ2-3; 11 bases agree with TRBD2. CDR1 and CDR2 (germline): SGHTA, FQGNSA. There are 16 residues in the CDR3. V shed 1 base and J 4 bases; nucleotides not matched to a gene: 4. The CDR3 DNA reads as TGTGCCAGCAGCTTAGTAGCGGGGGGGCAGGCAGATACGCAGTATTTT. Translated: CASSLVAGGQADTQYF.

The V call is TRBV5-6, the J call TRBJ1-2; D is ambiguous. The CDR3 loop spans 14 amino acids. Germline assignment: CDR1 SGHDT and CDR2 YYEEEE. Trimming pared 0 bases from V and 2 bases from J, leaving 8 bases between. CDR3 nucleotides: TGTGCCAGCAGCTTGGGCCAGGTCAACTATGGCTACACCTTC. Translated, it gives CASSLGQVNYGYTF.

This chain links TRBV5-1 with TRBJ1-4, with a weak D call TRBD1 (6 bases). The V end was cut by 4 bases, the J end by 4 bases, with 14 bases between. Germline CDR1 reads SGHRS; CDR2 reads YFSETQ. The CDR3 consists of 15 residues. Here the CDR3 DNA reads TGCGCCAGCAGCCTCCAGGGGCCCCGTAATGAAAAACTGTTTTTT. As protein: CASSLQGPRNEKLFF.

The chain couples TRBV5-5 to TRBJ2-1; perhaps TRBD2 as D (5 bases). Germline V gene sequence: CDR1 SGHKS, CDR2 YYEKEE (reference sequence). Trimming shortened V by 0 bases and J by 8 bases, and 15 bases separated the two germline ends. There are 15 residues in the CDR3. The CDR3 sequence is CASSLGELRLDEQFF. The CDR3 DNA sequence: TGTGCCAGCAGCTTGGGGGAGTTGCGGTTGGATGAGCAGTTCTTC. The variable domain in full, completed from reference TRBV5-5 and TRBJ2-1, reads DAGVTQSPTHLIKTRGQQVTLRCSPISGHKSVSWYQQVLGQGPQFIFQYYEKEERGRGNFPDRFSARQFPNYSSELNVNALLLGDSALYLCASSLGELRLDEQFFGPGTRLTVL.

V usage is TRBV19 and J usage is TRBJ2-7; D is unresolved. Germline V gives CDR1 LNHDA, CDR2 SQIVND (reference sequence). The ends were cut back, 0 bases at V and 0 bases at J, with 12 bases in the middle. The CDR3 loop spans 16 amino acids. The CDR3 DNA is TGTGCCAGTAGTATAGATTGGAGTCCCTCCTCCTACGAGCAGTACTTC. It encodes CASSIDWSPSSYEQYF.